Listed here are 22 T cell receptor beta chains from one sample, sequenced in a study of T cell changes during pregnancy in multiple sclerosis. Assay: immunoSEQ multiplex PCR; the TCRdb copy retains only in-frame clones and omits some. In the table there are under 50,000 clones, around 92% of which are singletons. The material was CD8+ T cells from peripheral blood mononuclear cells, obtained in the first trimester of pregnancy. The receptors come from a female donor with multiple sclerosis, enrolled in a pregnancy study.

The chain uses TRBV27 and TRBJ2-2; the D gene is possibly TRBD2 (6 bases). V was trimmed by 4 bases and J by 2 bases, leaving 8 bases between them. Germline V lookup: CDR1 MNHEY, CDR2 SMNVEV (reference sequence). This CDR3 is built from 14 residues. CDR3 in DNA: TGTGCCAGCAGTTCCGGGACTAACACCGGGGAGCTGTTTTTT. Protein: CASSSGTNTGELFF.

This clone has only one observation. The genes are TRBV6-4 and TRBJ2-1; 12 positions agree with TRBD2. The CDR3 loop spans 16 amino acids. J lost 8 bases, V lost 4 bases, and 9 bases had no gene match. Germline values: CDR1 MRHNA, CDR2 SNTAGT. The CDR3 DNA reads as TGTGCCAGCAGTGGGGCTAGCGGGAGGGCCGTACATGAGCAGTTCTTC. The encoded protein is CASSGASGRAVHEQFF.

The genes are TRBV28 and TRBJ2-7, with a weak D call TRBD1 (6 bases). CDR1 and CDR2 (germline): MDHEN, SYDVKM. This CDR3 has 14 amino acids. The germline V and J ends were trimmed by 8 bases and 0 bases, with 14 bases remaining between them. The CDR3 bases are TGTGCCAGCGTGGACAGCCGTAGCTCCTACGAGCAGTACTTC. It yields the protein CASVDSRSSYEQYF.

The V call is TRBV13, the J call TRBJ2-7, with TRBD2 identical over 10 bases. With V trimmed by 2 bases and J by 5 bases, 6 bases remained unmatched. CDR3 length equals 15 residues. Germline V gene sequence: CDR1 PRHDT, CDR2 FYEKMQ (reference sequence). CDR3 nucleotides: TGTGCCAGCAGCTTAAAGCGGGGGGGGAAGGACGAGCAGTACTTC. Its protein is CASSLKRGGKDEQYF.

The chain has TRBV4-3 and TRBJ1-6, with D unresolved. The CDR3 loop spans 18 amino acids. Germline V gives CDR1 LGHNA, CDR2 YSLEER. Trimming left V 3 bases short and J 3 bases short, with 18 bases between. CDR3 nucleotides: TGCGCCAGCAGCCAGGCTCGGCAGCTCGCAGGCTATAATTCACCCCTCCACTTT. Translated, it gives CASSQARQLAGYNSPLHF.

This clone has more than one count but fewer than ten. The chain combines TRBV4-1 with TRBJ2-7; 9 bases are a match to TRBD1. After removal of 1 base from V and 1 base from J, the junction contained 8 bases not matched to a gene. The CDR3 loop spans 17 amino acids. CDR1 is MGHRA and CDR2 is YSYEKL in the germline V gene. CDR3 in amino acids: CASSQGFRDRASYEQYF. DNA for the CDR3: TGCGCCAGCAGCCAAGGGTTCCGGGACAGGGCATCCTACGAGCAGTACTTC.

CDR3 DNA: TGTGCCAGCAGCTTAGTGACAGGGAACCAAGAGACCCAGTACTTC. Translated: CASSLVTGNQETQYF. The V call is TRBV11-1, the J call TRBJ2-5; 7 bases map to TRBD1. Germline CDR1 and CDR2: SGHAT and FQDESV (reference sequence). The V and J ends lost 1 base and 0 bases, in that order; junction bases with no gene match: 2. The CDR3 covers 15 residues. Complete variable domain (other parts from reference TRBV11-1 and TRBJ2-5): EAEVAQSPRYKITEKSQAVAFWCDPISGHATLYWYRQILGQGPELLVQFQDESVVDDSQLPKDRFSAERLKGVDSTLKIQPAELGDSAMYLCASSLVTGNQETQYFGPGTRLLVL.

This clone was recorded once. The V gene is TRBV4-1, the J gene TRBJ2-7; D gene uncertain. CDR3 length equals 15 residues. CDR1 is MGHRA and CDR2 is YSYEKL in the germline V gene. Trimming took off 0 bases at V and 3 bases at J, with 12 bases between the two ends. The DNA for the CDR3 is TGCGCCAGCAGCCAAGACCCGGGTATTGGCTACGAGCAGTACTTC. The encoded protein is CASSQDPGIGYEQYF.

The chain joins TRBV4-1 to TRBJ2-1, with 8 bases fitting TRBD2. CDR3 length equals 17 residues. Germline CDR1 MGHRA, CDR2 YSYEKL. V gave up 3 bases and J gave up 1 base; unmatched junction bases: 8. Here the CDR3 reads CASSHPSSGLSYNEQFF. The CDR3 nucleotides are TGCGCCAGCAGCCACCCCTCTAGCGGGCTATCCTACAATGAGCAGTTCTTC.

This clone has a single count. V gene TRBV18 combines with J gene TRBJ2-7; 8 nucleotides align to TRBD2. Germline trimming cut 0 bases from V and 4 bases from J; bases unmatched to any gene: 11. Germline values: CDR1 KGHSH, CDR2 LQKENI. The CDR3 is 17 amino acids. The CDR3 sequence: CASSPPGGARGSYEQYF. In DNA form, the CDR3 reads TGTGCCAGCTCACCACCCGGGGGGGCGCGGGGGAGTTACGAGCAGTACTTC.

This clone has more than one count but fewer than ten. The chain uses TRBV7-9 and TRBJ2-1, with D maybe TRBD2 (7 bases). The germline CDR1 and CDR2 sequences are SEHNR and FQNEAQ (reference sequence). V dropped 4 bases and J dropped 8 bases, with 15 bases sitting between them. This CDR3 region has 14 residues. CDR3 residues: CASSWGGARDEQFF. The CDR3 region has the DNA TGTGCCAGCAGCTGGGGGGGGGCCCGGGATGAGCAGTTCTTC.

This chain connects TRBV4-3 to TRBJ1-1, with D perhaps matching TRBD1 (6 bases). The length of the CDR3 is 15 residues. Germline V gives CDR1 LGHNA, CDR2 YSLEER. V was shortened by 4 bases and J by 3 bases, with 15 bases between the two germline ends. Here the CDR3 reads CASSPDGGRDTEAFF. In DNA, the CDR3 is TGCGCCAGCAGCCCCGACGGGGGGCGTGACACTGAAGCTTTCTTT.

A single count supports this clone. The rearrangement links TRBV13 to TRBJ1-5; 7 bases align to TRBD1. Trimming at V came to 3 bases and at J to 2 bases, leaving 4 bases not matched to a gene. Germline V CDR1 and CDR2: PRHDT, FYEKMQ (reference sequence). The CDR3 totals 15 residues. This chain's CDR3 is CASSLYRGGNQPQHF. Written as DNA, the CDR3 is TGTGCCAGCAGCTTGTACAGGGGCGGCAATCAGCCCCAGCATTTT.

This chain uses TRBV7-9 with TRBJ1-5; D unclear. The V end lost 5 bases, the J end lost 5 bases, and 13 bases lay between the germline ends. Germline assignment: CDR1 SEHNR and CDR2 FQNEAQ (reference sequence). The CDR3 totals 14 residues. The chain's CDR3 is CASSARDGDQPQHF. CDR3 coding DNA: TGTGCCAGCAGCGCCCGAGACGGAGATCAGCCCCAGCATTTT.

The chain links TRBV9 to TRBJ2-1; 9 nucleotides match TRBD1. The CDR3 is made up of 17 amino acids. Germline CDR1 and CDR2: SGDLS and YYNGEE. After removal of 2 bases from V and 3 bases from J, the junction contained 9 bases not matched to a gene. The chain's CDR3 is CASSVPPGQGVYNEQFF. The CDR3 DNA sequence: TGTGCCAGCAGCGTCCCGCCGGGACAGGGAGTCTACAATGAGCAGTTCTTC.

This clone was picked up one time. The rearrangement uses TRBV5-1 and TRBJ2-1; 11 bases agree with TRBD2. V lost 4 bases to trimming and J lost 10 bases; unmatched junction nucleotides: 7. Germline-derived CDR1 and CDR2 are SGHRS and YFSETQ. The CDR3 is 14 residues long. CDR3 amino acids: CASSIAGGLPEQFF. As DNA, the CDR3 is TGCGCCAGCAGCATAGCGGGGGGGCTGCCCGAGCAGTTCTTC.

The chain has TRBV7-9 and TRBJ2-5; 7 bases map to TRBD1. The DNA matches TRBJ2-7 better at its end, which makes the J call doubtful. The germline gives CDR1 SEHNR, CDR2 FQNEAQ (reference sequence). This CDR3 is built from 14 residues. CDR3 region: CASSLPGQPYEQYF. The DNA of the CDR3 is TGTGCCAGCAGCTTGCCGGGACAGCCCTACGAGCAGTACTTC.

The rearrangement uses TRBV28 and TRBJ2-1; possible D gene TRBD1, 6 bases. The V gene's germline CDR1 is MDHEN and CDR2 SYDVKM. The CDR3 totals 16 residues. Trimming removed 6 bases from V and 0 bases from J, with 15 bases in between. CDR3: CASSPFRGSSYNEQFF. The CDR3 DNA sequence: TGTGCCAGCAGCCCTTTCAGGGGAAGCTCCTACAATGAGCAGTTCTTC.

The rearrangement joins TRBV9 to TRBJ2-7; TRBD2 might be the D (6 bases). Trimming stripped 4 bases from V and 2 bases from J, with 16 bases between. The length of the CDR3 is 15 residues. Germline V CDR1 and CDR2: SGDLS, YYNGEE. The CDR3: CASSISVSGAYEQYF. CDR3 coding DNA: TGTGCCAGCAGCATATCCGTTTCGGGAGCCTACGAGCAGTACTTC. Looking up the rest from reference TRBV9 and TRBJ2-7 gives the full variable domain: DSGVTQTPKHLITATGQRVTLRCSPRSGDLSVYWYQQSLDQGLQFLIQYYNGEERAKGNILERFSAQQFPDLHSELNLSSLELGDSALYFCASSISVSGAYEQYFGPGTRLTVT.

The rearrangement joins TRBV7-9 to TRBJ1-2; 9 bases align to TRBD1. Trimming cost V 3 bases and J 1 base; bases outside gene matches: 12. The V gene's germline CDR1 is SEHNR and CDR2 FQNEAQ (reference sequence). This CDR3 is built from 18 residues. The CDR3 sequence: CASSFPLGGQGSNYGYTF. The CDR3 DNA is TGTGCCAGCAGCTTCCCCCTGGGTGGACAGGGGAGTAACTATGGCTACACCTTC.

For the CDR3, the DNA is TGTGCCATCTGGGGTTCTAGCGGAGACACAGATACGCAGTATTTT. Its translation is CAIWGSSGDTDTQYF. The V and J genes are TRBV10-3 and TRBJ2-3, with 7 bases that match TRBD2. The V gene's germline CDR1 is ENHRY and CDR2 SYGVKD. The CDR3 length is 15 residues. The V gene end was trimmed by 8 bases and the J gene end by 2 bases; junction bases not matched to a gene: 10.

This chain connects TRBV7-9 to TRBJ1-5; the match to TRBD1 covers 8 bases. Germline CDR1 reads SEHNR; CDR2 reads FQNEAQ (reference sequence). This CDR3 region has 16 residues. The ends lost 1 base at V and 3 bases at J; junction bases unmatched: 5. The CDR3 loop is CASSLDTGGINQPQHF. The DNA for the CDR3 is TGTGCCAGCAGCTTAGATACAGGGGGGATCAATCAGCCCCAGCATTTT. Complete variable domain (other parts from reference TRBV7-9 and TRBJ1-5): DTGVSQNPRHKITKRGQNVTFRCDPISEHNRLYWYRQTLGQGPEFLTYFQNEAQLEKSRLLSDRFSAERPKGSFSTLEIQRTEQGDSAMYLCASSLDTGGINQPQHFGDGTRLSIL.